The 21 T cell receptor beta chains reported below all come from one sample, sequenced in a study of shared clonotypes between healthy human individuals (dated by TCRdb to about 2020). The library was made by the immunoSEQ multiplex PCR assay. TCRdb took over this immuneACCESS table, retaining in-frame rearrangements with V and J assigned. Such tables are incomplete; in checked studies, under half of the missing clones stem from an unresolved V gene, and the remainder is unexplained. Here the sample has about 640,000 clones; 60% to 80% occur a single time. The ten largest clones add up to under 2% of the sample. Sequenced: memory CD4+ T cells sorted from blood. The sample's cell subset or site label, in plain terms: CD45RA-negative fraction. All receptors derive from a woman in her thirties in good health.

The chain couples TRBV6-5 to TRBJ2-3, with D possibly being TRBD1 (5 bases). The germline V gene has CDR1 MNHEY and CDR2 SVGAGI. This CDR3 is built from 13 residues. The V gene lost 5 bases and the J gene lost 6 bases, with 12 bases spanning the gap. CDR3 nucleotides: TGTGCCAGCAGTATCCGACAGAGGGATACGCAGTATTTT. Its translation is CASSIRQRDTQYF.

This clone came up a few times. The genes are TRBV6-5 and TRBJ2-7; tentative D call: TRBD1 (5 bases). Between the trimmed V and J ends, which lost 2 bases and 4 bases, there was a span of 15 bases. This CDR3 is built from 15 residues. CDR1 and CDR2 (germline): MNHEY, SVGAGI. CDR3 coding DNA: TGTGCCAGCAGTTACGGCTTAGGGGCGTCATACGAGCAGTACTTC. Translated, it gives CASSYGLGASYEQYF.

The rearrangement links TRBV18 to TRBJ2-3; 7 positions agree with TRBD2. Looked up from germline, CDR1 is KGHSH and CDR2 is LQKENI. The CDR3 loop spans 17 amino acids. Trimming cost V 2 bases and J 0 bases; bases outside gene matches: 8. CDR3 in DNA: TGTGCCAGCTCACCAGAAACTAGCGTTACTAGCACAGATACGCAGTATTTT. This gives the protein CASSPETSVTSTDTQYF.

J is TRBJ2-1 and V is TRBV15; D not resolved. This CDR3 region has 13 residues. V was shortened by 2 bases and J by 6 bases, with 8 bases between the two germline ends. Germline CDR1 is LNHNV and CDR2 is YYDKDF (reference sequence). This chain's CDR3 is CATSRLTGNEQFF. As DNA, the CDR3 is TGTGCCACCAGCAGACTTACTGGCAATGAGCAGTTCTTC.

This chain uses TRBV5-1 with TRBJ1-2; no clear D gene. V was trimmed by 2 bases and J by 4 bases, leaving 9 bases between them. Germline V gene lookup returns CDR1 SGHRS and CDR2 YFSETQ. The CDR3 length is 13 residues. The CDR3 loop reads CASSFDTAYGYTF. The CDR3 DNA reads TGCGCCAGCAGCTTTGACACCGCCTATGGCTACACCTTC.

Comment on this clone: Different DNA sequences within this sample yield the same CDR3. CDR3 DNA: TGTGCCAGCAGCGTTAACTTGAACACTGAAGCTTTCTTT. As protein: CASSVNLNTEAFF. The chain employs TRBV9 and TRBJ1-1, with D hard to call. The V and J ends lost 2 bases and 0 bases respectively, with 5 bases between them. The CDR3 spans 13 residues. CDR1 is SGDLS and CDR2 is YYNGEE in the germline V gene. The full variable domain, rest sourced from reference TRBV9 and TRBJ1-1, is DSGVTQTPKHLITATGQRVTLRCSPRSGDLSVYWYQQSLDQGLQFLIQYYNGEERAKGNILERFSAQQFPDLHSELNLSSLELGDSALYFCASSVNLNTEAFFGQGTRLTVV.

The chain uses TRBV27 and TRBJ1-1; perhaps TRBD1 as D (5 bases). The germline CDR1 and CDR2 sequences are MNHEY and SMNVEV (reference sequence). Trimming stripped 5 bases from V and 1 base from J, with 14 bases between. There are 15 residues in the CDR3. The CDR3: CASSRNAQGNTEAFF. In DNA, the CDR3 is TGTGCCAGCAGTAGGAATGCTCAGGGGAACACTGAAGCTTTCTTT.

This clone was counted only a few times. The rearrangement joins TRBV2 to TRBJ1-5; D gene uncertain. Germline loops: CDR1 SNHLY, CDR2 FYNNEI. Deletions cut 7 bases from V and 0 bases from J, with 10 bases between. The CDR3 contains 14 residues. The CDR3 region is CASTRRNSNQPQHF. CDR3 bases: TGTGCCAGCACGAGGCGTAATAGCAATCAGCCCCAGCATTTT.

The CDR3 protein is CASSFSLAATGELFF. The CDR3, as DNA: TGCGCCAGCAGCTTCTCACTAGCGGCCACCGGGGAGCTGTTTTTT. The genes are TRBV5-1 and TRBJ2-2; 8 bases are shared with TRBD2. CDR1 and CDR2 from the germline V gene are SGHRS and YFSETQ. CDR3 length equals 15 residues. J was trimmed by 4 bases and V by 2 bases; bases with no gene match: 4.

The gene calls are TRBV5-1 and TRBJ2-1, with D maybe TRBD2 (5 bases). The germline gives CDR1 SGHRS, CDR2 YFSETQ. Trimming removed 1 base at V and 4 bases at J, with 12 bases between. The CDR3 totals 15 residues. The chain's CDR3 is CASSLSSGEYNEQFF. CDR3 sequence (DNA): TGCGCCAGCAGCTTGTCAAGCGGTGAATACAATGAGCAGTTCTTC.

The chain is built from TRBV10-1 and TRBJ2-7, with a possible D match to TRBD2 (5 bases). Germline V gene lookup returns CDR1 WNHNN and CDR2 SYGVQD (reference sequence). Trimming left V 3 bases short and J 2 bases short, with 14 bases between. The CDR3 covers 15 residues. CDR3 residues: CASSEGGGPPYEQYF. The CDR3 DNA follows: TGCGCCAGCAGTGAAGGAGGAGGACCCCCCTACGAGCAGTACTTC.

The chain carries TRBV4-1 and TRBJ2-1; tentatively, D is TRBD2 (6 bases). Germline CDR1 is MGHRA and CDR2 is YSYEKL. V was pared by 3 bases and J by 8 bases, with 17 bases between. The CDR3 runs to 15 residues. The CDR3 region is CASSHREQGSDEQFF. The CDR3 DNA is TGCGCCAGCAGCCACCGGGAGCAGGGCTCCGATGAGCAGTTCTTC.

The CDR3 loop reads CASSSRVGDTGELFF. CDR3 coding DNA: TGCGCCAGCAGCTCCAGGGTCGGGGACACCGGGGAGCTGTTTTTT. The rearrangement links TRBV5-1 to TRBJ2-2; D is possibly TRBD1 or TRBD2 (5 bases each). CDR3 length equals 15 residues. The V end lost 3 bases, the J end lost 3 bases, and 12 bases lay between the germline ends. Germline V lookup: CDR1 SGHRS, CDR2 YFSETQ.

The gene calls are TRBV28 and TRBJ2-3, with D perhaps matching TRBD1 (6 bases). Germline lookup yields CDR1 MDHEN and CDR2 SYDVKM. The V end lost 8 bases, the J end lost 2 bases, and 17 bases lay between the germline ends. The CDR3 contains 15 residues. The CDR3 is CASSVPGDLTDTQYF. Here the CDR3 DNA reads TGTGCCAGCTCCGTCCCAGGGGACCTCACAGATACGCAGTATTTT.

This clone occurred a few times. J is TRBJ2-7 and V is TRBV2; TRBD2 aligns across 8 bases. The CDR3 extends over 14 amino acids. The V and J ends lost 7 bases and 2 bases, in that order; junction bases with no gene match: 7. Per the germline V gene, CDR1 is SNHLY and CDR2 is FYNNEI. Here the CDR3 reads CASTAGAPAYEQYF. The CDR3 DNA is TGTGCCAGCACAGCGGGAGCTCCCGCCTACGAGCAGTACTTC. The full variable domain, with the rest looked up from reference TRBV2 and TRBJ2-7, is EPEVTQTPSHQVTQMGQEVILRCVPISNHLYFYWYRQILGQKVEFLVSFYNNEISEKSEIFDDQFSVERPDGSNFTLKIRSTKLEDSAMYFCASTAGAPAYEQYFGPGTRLTVT.

The chain couples TRBV4-1 to TRBJ2-6; D is undetermined. Germline-derived CDR1 and CDR2 are MGHRA and YSYEKL. Trimming removed 4 bases from V and 1 base from J, with 5 bases in between. This CDR3 comprises 14 residues. The CDR3 nucleotides are TGCGCCAGCAGCCCCGGGTCTGGGGCCAACGTCCTGACTTTC. This sequence encodes CASSPGSGANVLTF.

Concerning this clone itself: A far larger clone is one nucleotide away, so this likely arose from a read error. The gene calls are TRBV11-2 and TRBJ2-5, with 7 bases fitting TRBD1. Matching the DNA end better, TRBJ2-7 makes the J call doubtful. This CDR3 has 14 residues. The germline V gene has CDR1 SGHAT and CDR2 FQNNGV. In DNA, the CDR3 is TGTGCCAGCAGCTTACAGGGGGACTCCTACGAGCAGTACTTC. Translation: CASSLQGDSYEQYF.

V usage is TRBV11-2 and J usage is TRBJ2-1; 11 bases map to TRBD2. Germline trimming cut 5 bases from V and 4 bases from J; bases unmatched to any gene: 7. CDR3 length: 16 amino acids. Looked up from germline, CDR1 is SGHAT and CDR2 is FQNNGV. The CDR3 protein is CASSPLAGGRYNEQFF. The CDR3 region has the DNA TGTGCCAGCAGCCCCTTAGCGGGAGGGAGATACAATGAGCAGTTCTTC.

This clone was found a few times. This CDR3 is also generated by other DNA sequences in the sample. The V gene is TRBV29-1, the J gene TRBJ2-5; 7 bases map to TRBD2. Germline lookup yields CDR1 SQVTM and CDR2 ANQGSEA. V lost 8 bases and J lost 1; bases outside the gene matches: 4. This CDR3 region has 12 residues. For the CDR3, the DNA is TGCAGCCTCCGCGGGGGCCAAGAGACCCAGTACTTC. Amino acid sequence: CSLRGGQETQYF.

V usage is TRBV30 and J usage is TRBJ2-1; 8 bases match TRBD2. CDR3 length: 15 amino acids. CDR1 and CDR2 from the germline V gene are GTSNPN and SVGIG (reference sequence). Trimming at V came to 0 bases and at J to 0 bases, leaving 1 base not matched to a gene. The CDR3 loop reads CAWSVAGASYNEQFF. The CDR3 coding sequence is TGTGCCTGGAGTGTAGCGGGGGCCTCCTACAATGAGCAGTTCTTC.

Remarks on this clone: The identical CDR3 is also encoded by other nucleotide sequences in the sample. CDR3 amino acids: CASSLEGGLNQPQHF. In DNA, the CDR3 is TGCGCCAGCAGCTTGGAAGGGGGATTAAATCAGCCCCAGCATTTT. V gene TRBV5-1 combines with J gene TRBJ1-5; D possibly corresponds to TRBD1 (6 bases). The length of the CDR3 is 15 residues. V lost 0 bases to trimming and J lost 4 bases, with 11 bases between them. Germline V gene lookup returns CDR1 SGHRS and CDR2 YFSETQ.